These 17 T cell receptor beta chains were all obtained from the same sample, sequenced in a study of blood T cell repertoires in COVID-19. Profiling relied on immunoSEQ multiplex PCR, and the TCRdb table lists in-frame clones only, not all of them. The sample holds approximately 330,000 clones; around 90% are singletons and the top ten take roughly a tenth. The sample consisted of peripheral blood. These receptors all stem from a man aged 30 to 39 with COVID-19, enrolled during active disease.

The J gene is TRBJ2-7, the V gene TRBV6-5; D is undetermined. This CDR3 contains 14 residues. From germline, CDR1 is MNHEY and CDR2 SVGAGI. V lost 7 bases and J 2 bases, leaving 15 bases between the germline ends. The CDR3: CASIPQVGPYEQYF. The CDR3 nucleotides read TGTGCCAGCATCCCTCAGGTCGGCCCCTACGAGCAGTACTTC.

This clone was seen more than once but under ten times. The chain recombines TRBV19 with TRBJ2-1; weak D call: TRBD2 (7 bases). Germline V gene sequence: CDR1 LNHDA, CDR2 SQIVND (reference sequence). The V gene lost 5 bases and the J gene lost 5 bases, with 13 bases spanning the gap. The CDR3 consists of 14 residues. The CDR3 reads CASSWGGPNNEQFF. The DNA for the CDR3 is TGTGCCAGTAGTTGGGGGGGGCCTAACAATGAGCAGTTCTTC.

This chain connects TRBV6-6 to TRBJ1-2, with 7 nucleotides matching TRBD1. From germline, CDR1 is MNHNY and CDR2 SVGAGI (reference sequence). The ends lost 2 bases at V and 4 bases at J; junction bases unmatched: 4. CDR3 size: 14 residues. DNA for the CDR3: TGTGCCAGCAGTTACCCTGACAGGGCCTATGGCTACACCTTC. Translating gives CASSYPDRAYGYTF.

J is TRBJ2-5 and V is TRBV12-2; the D call of TRBD1 is as the table states it, not checked on the DNA. TRBV12-2 is described as a pseudogene. The CDR3 is made up of 18 amino acids. DNA for the CDR3: TGTGCAAGTCGCTCCATTAGCGACCGCGACAGGGCGGGAGAGACCCAGTACTTC. Translation: CASRSISDRDRAGETQYF.

The V gene is TRBV7-2, the J gene TRBJ1-2, with TRBD1 as a possible D gene (6 bases). CDR1 SGHTA and CDR2 FQGNSA come from the germline V gene. The CDR3 has 14 residues. The V gene lost 7 bases and the J gene lost 4 bases, with 16 bases spanning the gap. CDR3 DNA: TGTGCCAGCACCTCAGGGACATGGAGCTATGGCTACACCTTC. Residues: CASTSGTWSYGYTF.

The rearrangement links TRBV19 to TRBJ1-2; 7 nucleotides line up with TRBD1. This CDR3 contains 15 residues. J lost 4 bases, V lost 0 bases, and 5 bases had no gene match. CDR1 and CDR2 from the germline V gene are LNHDA and SQIVND (reference sequence). CDR3: CASSIDGQARYGYTF. CDR3 DNA sequence: TGTGCCAGTAGTATAGACGGACAGGCTCGCTATGGCTACACCTTC.

CDR3 loop: CSVVGTSSLWTHEQFF. In DNA, the CDR3 is TGCAGCGTTGTGGGGACTAGTAGTCTTTGGACGCATGAGCAGTTCTTC. The chain couples TRBV29-1 to TRBJ2-1; 8 nucleotides match TRBD2. Per the germline V gene, CDR1 is SQVTM and CDR2 is ANQGSEA. This CDR3 has 16 residues. After removal of 4 bases from V and 8 bases from J, the junction contained 16 bases not matched to a gene.

This clone has a handful of counts. The chain combines TRBV2 with TRBJ2-3; TRBD2 matches 10 bases. The CDR3 loop spans 18 amino acids. Trimming took 0 bases from V and 6 from J; bases not matched to a gene: 12. Germline loops: CDR1 SNHLY, CDR2 FYNNEI. CDR3 nucleotide sequence: TGTGCCAGCAGTGAAGCAGCTAGCGGGGGCCCCTCCGTGGATACGCAGTATTTT. The encoded protein is CASSEAASGGPSVDTQYF.

The V call is TRBV2, the J call TRBJ2-3; no clear D gene. Germline V gene lookup returns CDR1 SNHLY and CDR2 FYNNEI. The V end lost 2 bases, the J end lost 2 bases, and 14 bases lay between the germline ends. The CDR3 has 16 residues. CDR3 DNA sequence: TGTGCCAGCAGTGAATACCGCTCCGTAGTCACAGATACGCAGTATTTT. Translation: CASSEYRSVVTDTQYF.

The chain is built from TRBV4-1 and TRBJ2-7; D might be TRBD1 (5 bases). Germline loops: CDR1 MGHRA, CDR2 YSYEKL. The CDR3 extends over 13 amino acids. V was cut by 6 bases and J by 4 bases, with 13 bases left in between. The CDR3 coding sequence is TGCGCCAGCAGTCACAGGCTCCAGTACGAGCAGTACTTC. This encodes CASSHRLQYEQYF.

As for this clone: An end of the junction differs from the germline gene, which may be a read error. The rearrangement links TRBV7-8 to TRBJ2-4; D is perhaps TRBD2 (5 bases). The CDR3 is 17 amino acids. The germline V gene has CDR1 SGHVS and CDR2 FQNEAQ. The CDR3 spells CASSLLTRTTPKIIQYF. The CDR3 coding sequence is TGTGCCAGCAGCTTATTAACTAGAACTACGCCAAAAATCATTCAGTACTTC.

The chain carries TRBV6-5 and TRBJ2-1, with TRBD1 matching over 9 bases. There are 15 residues in the CDR3. V trimming: 7 bases; J trimming: 3 bases; junction bases outside the gene matches: 7. In germline, CDR1 is MNHEY, CDR2 SVGAGI. The CDR3 DNA is TGTGCCAGCAACCCCGGGACAGGGATCTACAATGAGCAGTTCTTC. As protein: CASNPGTGIYNEQFF.

The chain combines TRBV29-1 with TRBJ2-7; D uncertain. The V gene's germline CDR1 is SQVTM and CDR2 ANQGSEA. This CDR3 has 12 amino acids. V shed 4 bases and J shed 2 bases, with 9 bases lying between them. CDR3 loop: CSVVPGTYEQYF. CDR3 DNA: TGCAGCGTTGTACCGGGTACCTACGAGCAGTACTTC.

The genes are TRBV9 and TRBJ1-2; 7 bases map to TRBD1. The CDR3 has 14 amino acids. CDR1 is SGDLS and CDR2 is YYNGEE in the germline V gene. The ends lost 3 bases at V and 6 bases at J; junction bases unmatched: 8. The CDR3: CASSAVQGNDGYTF. The CDR3 DNA is TGTGCCAGCAGCGCAGTACAGGGGAACGATGGCTACACCTTC.

This chain uses TRBV19 with TRBJ1-1; D is possibly TRBD1 (6 bases). Per germline, CDR1 LNHDA and CDR2 SQIVND (reference sequence). The CDR3 is made up of 13 amino acids. The germline V and J ends were trimmed by 7 bases and 2 bases, with 11 bases remaining between them. The CDR3 DNA follows: TGTGCCAGTACCCAGGGGCCCAACACTGAAGCTTTCTTT. Its translation is CASTQGPNTEAFF.

This clone was found once. V and J are TRBV7-9 and TRBJ2-7, with TRBD2 identical over 7 bases. The CDR3 runs 15 residues. Germline CDR1 and CDR2: SEHNR and FQNEAQ (reference sequence). Germline trimming cut 0 bases from V and 3 bases from J; bases unmatched to any gene: 5. The CDR3: CASSLASLAVYEQYF. DNA for the CDR3: TGTGCCAGCAGCTTAGCTAGCCTAGCGGTCTACGAGCAGTACTTC.

V usage is TRBV2 and J usage is TRBJ2-1; the match to TRBD2 covers 12 bases. This CDR3 is built from 16 residues. J was trimmed by 4 bases and V by 6 bases; bases with no gene match: 7. Germline assignment: CDR1 SNHLY and CDR2 FYNNEI. The CDR3 is CASSPPLAGGYNEQFF. CDR3 in DNA: TGTGCCAGCAGCCCACCACTAGCGGGAGGTTACAATGAGCAGTTCTTC.